This T cell receptor (beta chain) is from a study of technical replicates of blood from a handful of donors. The CDR3 length is 15 residues. The germline V gene encodes CDR1 SGHNT and CDR2 YYREEE (reference sequence). J gave up 7 bases and V 3 bases, and 10 bases lay outside the gene matches. This clone was picked up a small number of times. Sequencing used immunoSEQ multiplex PCR; TCRdb keeps in-frame clones, though not all of them. The table has roughly 60,000 clones, approximately 90% seen once. The chain has TRBV5-4 and TRBJ2-1; 7 bases are a match to TRBD1. The clonotype was recovered from a human donor in good health. Some clones in this sample may be carry-over from other donors' samples. The sample comprised PBMCs. CDR3: CASSSQDRNWNEQFF. DNA for the CDR3: TGTGCCAGCAGCTCCCAGGACAGGAACTGGAATGAGCAGTTCTTC. Full variable domain (outside the CDR3, taken from reference TRBV5-4 and TRBJ2-1): ETGVTQSPTHLIKTRGQQVTLRCSSQSGHNTVSWYQQALGQGPQFIFQYYREEENGRGNFPPRFSGLQFPNYSSELNVNALELDDSALYLCASSSQDRNWNEQFFGPGTRLTVL.